A selection of T cell receptor beta chains follows, all from one sample in a study of cytomegalovirus exposure and HLA in healthy donors. The assay was immunoSEQ multiplex PCR, and TCRdb's table has in-frame clones only and misses some. The top ten hold roughly 2.2% of the sample, which has 65,000 to 100,000 clones, 75% seen once. Sequencing used PBMCs. These TCRs come from a middle-aged man in good health and CMV-seronegative. The conserved cysteine and the conserved F or W are not part of the CDR3 here. Each record gives: J gene, V gene, CDR3 protein.

j_gene: TRBJ1-2
v_gene: TRBV7-8
CDR3aa: ASSFQQGAVGYT

j_gene: TRBJ2-2
v_gene: TRBV7-8
CDR3aa: ASSLGENGVGTGELF

j_gene: TRBJ1-1
v_gene: TRBV10-1
CDR3aa: ASSEGESAEAF

j_gene: TRBJ1-2
v_gene: TRBV6-5
CDR3aa: ASSYRGRVGGYT

j_gene: TRBJ2-5
v_gene: TRBV5-1
CDR3aa: ASSLGLAVPIRETQY

j_gene: TRBJ2-3
v_gene: TRBV27
CDR3aa: ASSHTRSTDTQY

j_gene: TRBJ2-7
v_gene: TRBV6-1
CDR3aa: ASGKADYEQY

j_gene: TRBJ1-1
v_gene: TRBV10-1
CDR3aa: ASSGPGTGSANTEAF

j_gene: TRBJ2-1
v_gene: TRBV19
CDR3aa: ASSPRGGNEQF

j_gene: TRBJ1-1
v_gene: TRBV28
CDR3aa: ASSGTGGHTEAF

j_gene: TRBJ1-5
v_gene: TRBV28
CDR3aa: ASSNGQGNQPQH

j_gene: TRBJ1-2
v_gene: TRBV7-3
CDR3aa: ASSLTPGAGYGYT

j_gene: TRBJ2-7
v_gene: TRBV18
CDR3aa: ASSPGTSPRSEQY

j_gene: TRBJ1-4
v_gene: TRBV28
CDR3aa: ASLSGGTNEKLF

j_gene: TRBJ2-2
v_gene: TRBV23-1
CDR3aa: ASSQGDRTINTGELF

j_gene: TRBJ1-1
v_gene: TRBV29-1
CDR3aa: SVGGGDVTEAF

j_gene: TRBJ2-1
v_gene: TRBV11-3
CDR3aa: ASSLGAGGAHNEQF

j_gene: TRBJ2-5
v_gene: TRBV6-4
CDR3aa: ASSEQGGETQY

j_gene: TRBJ2-3
v_gene: TRBV6-5
CDR3aa: ASSLAGRDTQY

j_gene: TRBJ1-5
v_gene: TRBV27
CDR3aa: ASSPGPTGQPQH

j_gene: TRBJ2-3
v_gene: TRBV5-4
CDR3aa: ASSRYKTSGGVLDTQY

j_gene: TRBJ2-1
v_gene: TRBV6-1
CDR3aa: AGGLAGTNNEQF

j_gene: TRBJ2-3
v_gene: TRBV11-3
CDR3aa: ASSLDNKGYRGLPDTQY

j_gene: TRBJ1-1
v_gene: TRBV15
CDR3aa: ATSSQGQQNTEAF

j_gene: TRBJ2-3
v_gene: TRBV4-1
CDR3aa: ASSHVGDTDTQY

j_gene: TRBJ1-3
v_gene: TRBV7-2
CDR3aa: ASSLKGSGNTIY

j_gene: TRBJ1-2
v_gene: TRBV6-1
CDR3aa: ASSTGNVYGYT

j_gene: TRBJ2-2
v_gene: TRBV9
CDR3aa: ASSRDRVTGELF

j_gene: TRBJ2-3
v_gene: TRBV5-4
CDR3aa: ASSLVATTDTQY

j_gene: TRBJ2-1
v_gene: TRBV6-6
CDR3aa: ASRETPGQGQIF

j_gene: TRBJ1-4
v_gene: TRBV28
CDR3aa: ASSLIVAGYNEKLF

j_gene: TRBJ2-2
v_gene: TRBV4-1
CDR3aa: ASSQVFAVTGELF

j_gene: TRBJ2-3
v_gene: TRBV11-2
CDR3aa: ASSLRRGTGKPGTQY

j_gene: TRBJ2-7
v_gene: TRBV5-6
CDR3aa: ASSIGLGQYEQY

j_gene: TRBJ1-5
v_gene: TRBV7-6
CDR3aa: ASSSGGSNQPQH

j_gene: TRBJ1-1
v_gene: TRBV7-8
CDR3aa: ASSLFLTGQKTEAF

j_gene: TRBJ1-1
v_gene: TRBV2
CDR3aa: ASSAGFFTEAF

j_gene: TRBJ1-1
v_gene: TRBV30
CDR3aa: AWSAGWNTEAF

j_gene: TRBJ1-4
v_gene: TRBV7-8
CDR3aa: ASSLSDREVEKLF

j_gene: TRBJ2-7
v_gene: TRBV5-1
CDR3aa: ASSSSGGTEQY

j_gene: TRBJ1-1
v_gene: TRBV7-9
CDR3aa: ASSYGTGSPEAF

j_gene: TRBJ2-7
v_gene: TRBV29-1
CDR3aa: SALNLGARQGPLEQY

j_gene: TRBJ1-4
v_gene: TRBV15
CDR3aa: ATSREGAGENEKLF

j_gene: TRBJ2-7
v_gene: TRBV4-2
CDR3aa: ASSPGLAGAGYEQY

j_gene: TRBJ1-2
v_gene: TRBV28
CDR3aa: ASSFFGAGRGYT

j_gene: TRBJ2-7
v_gene: TRBV7-6
CDR3aa: ASSLKSNTGTGTYEQY

j_gene: TRBJ1-1
v_gene: TRBV29-1
CDR3aa: SVGTGGANTEAF

j_gene: TRBJ2-1
v_gene: TRBV6-5
CDR3aa: ASSTSGNEQF

j_gene: TRBJ2-7
v_gene: TRBV7-2
CDR3aa: ASSLGRGPPAYEQY

j_gene: TRBJ2-1
v_gene: TRBV5-4
CDR3aa: ASSPGTGGTYNEQF

j_gene: TRBJ2-5
v_gene: TRBV7-9
CDR3aa: ASSLLAQGRHQETQY